This TCR beta chain was recorded in a study of cytomegalovirus exposure and HLA in healthy donors. Turning to this clone: Its antigen is still unknown.

The CDR3 covers 12 residues. V lost 7 bases and J lost 0, with 9 bases in between. Germline V gene lookup returns CDR1 SQVTM and CDR2 ANQGSEA. Produced via immunoSEQ multiplex PCR; TCRdb's table is partial and in-frame only. Of about 98,000 clones listed, roughly 87% are singletons. Whole-study results and caveats: High specificity and sensitivity for cytomegalovirus status were reported for the classifier.

Input material: PBMCs. The gene calls are TRBV29-1 and TRBJ1-1; perhaps TRBD1 as D (6 bases). The source of this sequence is a woman aged 30 to 39 in good health and CMV-seronegative. CDR3 bases: TGCAGCGGAGGACAGCTGAACACTGAAGCTTTCTTT. Its translation is CSGGQLNTEAFF.